The rows below give T cell receptor beta chains drawn from one sample of a study of T cell responses to AZD1222 COVID-19 vaccine. Assay used: immunoSEQ multiplex PCR; TCRdb lists only in-frame clones, some missing. The repertoire holds around 100,000 clones, approximately 88% seen once, with approximately 22% in the top ten. This specimen was peripheral blood, taken on day 0 of AZD1222 vaccination. The source is an adult in good health. Both conserved end residues are part of each CDR3. The D gene is left open where the match is weak. The listing skips clone size in some rows; elsewhere it reads once, few, many or a size class.

v_call: TRBV28
j_call: TRBJ2-2
clone_size: few
d_call: TRBD2
cdr3_nt: TGTGCCAGCAGTTTAGGACTAGCGGGAAACACCGGGGAGCTGTTTTTT
cdr3_aa: CASSLGLAGNTGELFF

v_call: TRBV2
j_call: TRBJ1-1
clone_size: NA
d_call: NA
cdr3_nt: TGTGCCAGCAGGCTACAGAGGAGCACTGAAGCTTTCTTT
cdr3_aa: CASRLQRSTEAFF

v_call: TRBV19
j_call: TRBJ1-1
clone_size: NA
d_call: NA
cdr3_nt: TGTGCCAGTAGTATGGGAGCAGGGCGGCCGGCGGACACTGAAGCTTTCTTT
cdr3_aa: CASSMGAGRPADTEAFF

v_call: TRBV6-5
j_call: TRBJ2-1
clone_size: NA
d_call: NA
cdr3_nt: TGTGCCAGCAGGGCGAGCAATGAGCAGTTCTTC
cdr3_aa: CASRASNEQFF

v_call: TRBV6-5
j_call: TRBJ1-3
clone_size: NA
d_call: NA
cdr3_nt: TGTGCCAGCAGTTACGCGATCTCTGGAAACACCATATATTTT
cdr3_aa: CASSYAISGNTIYF

v_call: TRBV5-1
j_call: TRBJ1-1
clone_size: once
d_call: NA
cdr3_nt: TGCGCCAGCAGTACGGCCTTGAACACTGAAGCTTTCTTT
cdr3_aa: CASSTALNTEAFF

v_call: TRBV2
j_call: TRBJ2-7
clone_size: NA
d_call: TRBD1
cdr3_nt: TGTGCAGGGGGACAGGGGAGCTACGAGCAGTACTTC
cdr3_aa: CAGGQGSYEQYF

v_call: TRBV7-9
j_call: TRBJ1-1
clone_size: NA
d_call: TRBD1
cdr3_nt: TGTGCCAGCAGCCCTCGATCCCCGAGACAGGGGGTCAACACTGAAGCTTTCTTT
cdr3_aa: CASSPRSPRQGVNTEAFF

v_call: TRBV28
j_call: TRBJ2-1
clone_size: few
d_call: NA
cdr3_nt: TGTGCCAGCAGTTTAGCAAATGAGCAGTTCTTC
cdr3_aa: CASSLANEQFF

v_call: TRBV28
j_call: TRBJ1-2
clone_size: NA
d_call: TRBD1
cdr3_nt: TGTGCCAGCACCGGACAGGCCCTCAACTATGGCTACACCTTC
cdr3_aa: CASTGQALNYGYTF

v_call: TRBV27
j_call: TRBJ2-7
clone_size: few
d_call: NA
cdr3_nt: TGTGCCAGCAGTTTAGAGGGTCCAGGCTACGAGCAGTACTTC
cdr3_aa: CASSLEGPGYEQYF

v_call: TRBV13
j_call: TRBJ1-2
clone_size: once
d_call: NA
cdr3_nt: TGTGCCAGCAGCCCGAGTTTAGGAGGCCCCTATGGCTACACCTTC
cdr3_aa: CASSPSLGGPYGYTF

v_call: TRBV9
j_call: TRBJ2-2
clone_size: NA
d_call: NA
cdr3_nt: TGTGCCAGCAGCGTAGGCCGGATCCGGGCCGGGGAGCTGTTTTTT
cdr3_aa: CASSVGRIRAGELFF

v_call: TRBV18
j_call: TRBJ2-1
clone_size: NA
d_call: NA
cdr3_nt: TGTGCCAGCTCACCGAATTCGGATTACAATGAGCAGTTCTTC
cdr3_aa: CASSPNSDYNEQFF

v_call: TRBV4-3
j_call: TRBJ1-1
clone_size: NA
d_call: NA
cdr3_nt: TGCGCCAGCAGCCAAGCCGGGGGGATTAACACTGAAGCTTTCTTT
cdr3_aa: CASSQAGGINTEAFF

v_call: TRBV5-5
j_call: TRBJ1-4
clone_size: NA
d_call: NA
cdr3_nt: TGTGCCAGCAGCTATTCAGGGACATTCGATGAAAAACTGTTTTTT
cdr3_aa: CASSYSGTFDEKLFF

v_call: TRBV28
j_call: TRBJ2-5
clone_size: NA
d_call: TRBD2
cdr3_nt: TGTGCCAGCAGTGTACCGGGACTAGGACAAGAGACCCAGTACTTC
cdr3_aa: CASSVPGLGQETQYF

v_call: TRBV6-6
j_call: TRBJ2-7
clone_size: NA
d_call: NA
cdr3_nt: TGTGCCAGCAGTTACTACCGGGGACCCAACGAGCAGTACTTC
cdr3_aa: CASSYYRGPNEQYF

v_call: TRBV3-1/TRBV3-2
j_call: TRBJ2-1
clone_size: NA
d_call: TRBD1
cdr3_nt: TGTGCCAGCAGCCCGCGGACAGGGGGATACAATGAGCAGTTCTTC
cdr3_aa: CASSPRTGGYNEQFF

v_call: TRBV4-1
j_call: TRBJ1-2
clone_size: once
d_call: NA
cdr3_nt: TGCGCCAGCAGCCAAGACCGCGGAGGCAGCCTTCTTGTCTATGGCTACACCTTC
cdr3_aa: CASSQDRGGSLLVYGYTF

v_call: TRBV27
j_call: TRBJ2-4
clone_size: NA
d_call: TRBD1
cdr3_nt: TGTGCCAGCAGTTTCCTGGACAGGGCCAAAAACATTCAGTACTTC
cdr3_aa: CASSFLDRAKNIQYF

v_call: TRBV5-5
j_call: TRBJ1-1
clone_size: NA
d_call: NA
cdr3_nt: TGTGCCAGCAGCCCTCTAAGGAACACTGAAGCTTTCTTT
cdr3_aa: CASSPLRNTEAFF

v_call: TRBV7-2
j_call: TRBJ1-2
clone_size: NA
d_call: NA
cdr3_nt: TGTGCCAGCAGCTCTGGACAGAACTATGGCTACACCTTC
cdr3_aa: CASSSGQNYGYTF

v_call: TRBV6-5
j_call: TRBJ1-1
clone_size: once
d_call: TRBD1
cdr3_nt: TGTGCCAGCAGCACAGGACAGGGGGTTTCTGAAGCTTTCTTT
cdr3_aa: CASSTGQGVSEAFF

v_call: TRBV12-3/TRBV12-4
j_call: TRBJ1-2
clone_size: NA
d_call: TRBD1
cdr3_nt: TGTGCCAGCAGCCTGACAGGGTATGGCTACACCTTC
cdr3_aa: CASSLTGYGYTF

v_call: TRBV12-3/TRBV12-4
j_call: TRBJ1-2
clone_size: NA
d_call: TRBD1
cdr3_nt: TGTGCCAGCAGTCCAGACAACAGGGGAGGCTACACCTTC
cdr3_aa: CASSPDNRGGYTF

v_call: TRBV7-8
j_call: TRBJ1-1
clone_size: NA
d_call: NA
cdr3_nt: TGTGCCAGCAGCTTTGCAGGGTCGATGGTTGAAGCTTTCTTT
cdr3_aa: CASSFAGSMVEAFF

v_call: TRBV7-9
j_call: TRBJ2-7
clone_size: NA
d_call: NA
cdr3_nt: TGTGCCAGCAAAACGGGGGCTCACTACGAGCAGTACTTC
cdr3_aa: CASKTGAHYEQYF

v_call: TRBV12-5
j_call: TRBJ1-2
clone_size: NA
d_call: NA
cdr3_nt: TGTGCTAGTGGGAACAGGGAAAACTATGGCTACACCTTC
cdr3_aa: CASGNRENYGYTF

v_call: TRBV10-3
j_call: TRBJ1-1
clone_size: NA
d_call: TRBD1
cdr3_nt: TGTGCCATCAGGGACAGGGACTTGAACACTGAAGCTTTCTTT
cdr3_aa: CAIRDRDLNTEAFF

v_call: TRBV7-2
j_call: TRBJ2-3
clone_size: NA
d_call: NA
cdr3_nt: TGTGCCAGCAGCTTAGGGAGGGCCTGGACAGATACGCAGTATTTT
cdr3_aa: CASSLGRAWTDTQYF

v_call: TRBV6-5
j_call: TRBJ1-4
clone_size: NA
d_call: NA
cdr3_nt: TGTGCCAGCAGTTACCGAGAAAAACTGTTTTTT
cdr3_aa: CASSYREKLFF

v_call: TRBV7-3
j_call: TRBJ1-6
clone_size: NA
d_call: NA
cdr3_nt: TGTGCCAGCAGCTTAAGGTCGGCAGGGTCTTCACCCCTCCACTTT
cdr3_aa: CASSLRSAGSSPLHF

v_call: TRBV5-4
j_call: TRBJ1-2
clone_size: NA
d_call: NA
cdr3_nt: TGTGCCAGCAGCTTGAAAAATAACTATGGCTACACCTTC
cdr3_aa: CASSLKNNYGYTF

v_call: TRBV6-5
j_call: TRBJ2-7
clone_size: NA
d_call: NA
cdr3_nt: TGTGCCTCTGTAGTGGGGCTTGAGGAGCAGTACTTC
cdr3_aa: CASVVGLEEQYF

v_call: TRBV30
j_call: TRBJ1-6
clone_size: NA
d_call: TRBD1
cdr3_nt: TGTGCCTGGAGCGCCGGGACAGGGCATTCACCCCTCCACTTT
cdr3_aa: CAWSAGTGHSPLHF

v_call: TRBV20-1
j_call: TRBJ2-7
clone_size: NA
d_call: NA
cdr3_nt: TGCAGTGCTAGTTTGGGGGCGAGGTCCTACGAGCAGTACTTC
cdr3_aa: CSASLGARSYEQYF

v_call: TRBV11-2
j_call: TRBJ2-1
clone_size: once
d_call: NA
cdr3_nt: TGTGCCAGCAGCTCCCCAGGGTTGTACAATGAGCAGTTCTTC
cdr3_aa: CASSSPGLYNEQFF

v_call: TRBV10-2
j_call: TRBJ1-3
clone_size: NA
d_call: TRBD1
cdr3_nt: TGCGCCAGCAAAGAACAGGGGGGCCCTGGAAACACCATATATTTT
cdr3_aa: CASKEQGGPGNTIYF

v_call: TRBV27
j_call: TRBJ2-6
clone_size: NA
d_call: NA
cdr3_nt: TGTGCCAGCATTCTCGGGCAGGGTTGGCCTGGGGCCAACGTCCTGACTTTC
cdr3_aa: CASILGQGWPGANVLTF

v_call: TRBV6-5
j_call: TRBJ1-5
clone_size: NA
d_call: NA
cdr3_nt: TGTGCCAGCAGCCAACAGAGCCGCAATCAGCCCCAGCATTTT
cdr3_aa: CASSQQSRNQPQHF

v_call: TRBV7-3
j_call: TRBJ2-5
clone_size: once
d_call: NA
cdr3_nt: TGTGCCAGCAGCCGTGGGCTATCAGAGACCCAGTACTTC
cdr3_aa: CASSRGLSETQYF

v_call: TRBV7-9
j_call: TRBJ2-6
clone_size: NA
d_call: NA
cdr3_nt: TGTGCCAATCCTAAGGGGGTCTCTGGGGCCAACGTCCTGACTTTC
cdr3_aa: CANPKGVSGANVLTF

v_call: TRBV9
j_call: TRBJ2-7
clone_size: NA
d_call: TRBD2
cdr3_nt: TGTGCCAGCAGCCCCGGTGGAGCGGGAGTGTCCTACGAGCAGTACTTC
cdr3_aa: CASSPGGAGVSYEQYF

v_call: TRBV12-3/TRBV12-4
j_call: TRBJ2-7
clone_size: NA
d_call: NA
cdr3_nt: TGTGCCAGCAGTTTAGCGGAAAACTACGAGCAGTACTTC
cdr3_aa: CASSLAENYEQYF

v_call: TRBV6-5
j_call: TRBJ1-4
clone_size: NA
d_call: NA
cdr3_nt: TGTGCCAGCAGCCCCGCCACTTGGGGGGAAAAACTGTTTTTT
cdr3_aa: CASSPATWGEKLFF

v_call: TRBV28
j_call: TRBJ1-2
clone_size: NA
d_call: NA
cdr3_nt: TGTGCCAGCAGTTTAGAAACCCCAGCTAACTATGGCTACACCTTC
cdr3_aa: CASSLETPANYGYTF

v_call: TRBV6-5
j_call: TRBJ1-3
clone_size: NA
d_call: TRBD1
cdr3_nt: TGTGCCAGCAGTACAGGGGGCGGAAACACCATATATTTT
cdr3_aa: CASSTGGGNTIYF